The 9 T cell receptor beta chains below come from one sample, sequenced in a study of blood T cell repertoires in COVID-19. Sequencing used immunoSEQ multiplex PCR; TCRdb keeps in-frame clones, though not all of them. Here the sample spans approximately 400,000 clones, more than 85% being singletons. The sequenced sample was PBMCs or T cells enriched from blood (not recorded which). Every receptor here comes from a woman in her thirties or forties who had been exposed to COVID-19.

The chain has TRBV25-1 and TRBJ1-2; 9 nucleotides line up with TRBD1. The germline gives CDR1 MGHDK, CDR2 SYGVNS. Trimming took 4 bases from V and 8 from J; bases not matched to a gene: 14. This CDR3 comprises 16 residues. In DNA, the CDR3 is TGTGCCAGCAGTGGGGGACAGGGCAGGTCCCATAGGGGCTACACCTTC. Encoded protein: CASSGGQGRSHRGYTF.

The CDR3 DNA follows: TGTGCCACCAGTGACCGCGACCAGGAAGACTATGGCTACACCTTC. Its translation is CATSDRDQEDYGYTF. The gene calls are TRBV24-1 and TRBJ1-2; D unresolved. In germline, CDR1 is KGHDR, CDR2 SFDVKD. The germline V and J ends were trimmed by 4 bases and 3 bases, with 14 bases remaining between them. This CDR3 contains 15 residues.

This clone appeared once. The same CDR3 can be traced to other DNA sequences in this sample. V gene TRBV30 combines with J gene TRBJ1-5; 7 bases are shared with TRBD1. The CDR3 length is 13 residues. With V trimmed by 1 base and J by 4 bases, 1 base remained unmatched. Germline V gene sequence: CDR1 GTSNPN, CDR2 SVGIG (reference sequence). This CDR3 is CAWSGQGNQPQHF. As DNA, the CDR3 is TGTGCCTGGAGTGGACAGGGTAATCAGCCCCAGCATTTT.

This chain links TRBV24-1 with TRBJ1-2, with D maybe TRBD1 (6 bases). V was pared by 4 bases and J by 3 bases, with 14 bases between. This CDR3 has 15 amino acids. Germline values: CDR1 KGHDR, CDR2 SFDVKD. CDR3 sequence: CATSERTGKDYGYTF. CDR3 sequence (DNA): TGTGCCACCAGTGAACGAACAGGGAAGGACTATGGCTACACCTTC.

This clone was picked up one time. J is TRBJ1-3 and V is TRBV7-9; D might be TRBD1 (6 bases). With 5 bases removed from V and 2 bases from J, the gap between germline ends came to 16 bases. The CDR3 consists of 16 residues. Germline CDR1 reads SEHNR; CDR2 reads FQNEAQ (reference sequence). CDR3 residues: CASSSRQAPTGNTIYF. CDR3 DNA sequence: TGTGCCAGCAGCAGCCGACAGGCCCCCACTGGAAACACCATATATTTT.

Details on this clone: One end of the junction varies from germline; a read error may be responsible. This chain joins TRBV11-2 and TRBJ2-1; D possibly corresponds to TRBD1 (5 bases). There are 14 residues in the CDR3. Looked up from germline, CDR1 is SGHAT and CDR2 is FQNNGV. The CDR3 region is CASSPPRGYHEQFF. The DNA for the CDR3 is TGTGCCAGCAGCCCTCCTAGGGGCTACCATGAGCAGTTCTTC.

This clone was recorded only once. This chain connects TRBV27 to TRBJ1-2; 11 positions match TRBD1. This CDR3 has 14 amino acids. CDR1 MNHEY and CDR2 SMNVEV come from the germline V gene (reference sequence). The trim removed 5 bases at V and 5 bases at J, leaving 4 bases unmatched. CDR3 sequence (DNA): TGTGCCAGCAGTCTCCGGGACAGGGGGTATGGCTACACCTTC. Translated, it gives CASSLRDRGYGYTF.

This rearrangement joins TRBV7-9 to TRBJ2-1; D is uncertain. Trimming shortened V by 5 bases and J by 6 bases, and 11 bases separated the two germline ends. Germline assignment: CDR1 SEHNR and CDR2 FQNEAQ (reference sequence). The CDR3 spans 13 residues. The CDR3 spells CASSPHIGNEQFF. The CDR3 DNA reads as TGTGCCAGCAGCCCCCACATTGGCAATGAGCAGTTCTTC.

V gene TRBV19 combines with J gene TRBJ1-2; 9 bases align to TRBD1. This CDR3 has 15 residues. V lost 6 bases, J lost 6 bases, and 11 bases stayed unmatched. CDR1 and CDR2 (germline): LNHDA, SQIVND (reference sequence). The CDR3 DNA sequence: TGTGCCAGTAGCTCTCACCGGGACAGGGCGGATGGCTACACCTTC. Translating it yields CASSSHRDRADGYTF. The full variable domain, its missing parts supplied by reference TRBV19 and TRBJ1-2, is DGGITQSPKYLFRKEGQNVTLSCEQNLNHDAMYWYRQDPGQGLRLIYYSQIVNDFQKGDIAEGYSVSREKKESFPLTVTSAQKNPTAFYLCASSSHRDRADGYTFGSGTRLTVV.